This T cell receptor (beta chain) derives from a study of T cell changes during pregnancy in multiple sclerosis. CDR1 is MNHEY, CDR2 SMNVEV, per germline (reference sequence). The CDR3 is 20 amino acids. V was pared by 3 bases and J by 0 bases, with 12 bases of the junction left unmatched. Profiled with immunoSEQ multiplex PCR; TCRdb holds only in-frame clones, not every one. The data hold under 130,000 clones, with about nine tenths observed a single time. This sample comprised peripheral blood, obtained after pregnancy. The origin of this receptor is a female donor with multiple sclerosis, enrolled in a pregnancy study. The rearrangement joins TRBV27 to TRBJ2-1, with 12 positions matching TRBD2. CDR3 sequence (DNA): TGTGCCAGCAGTTTCCCAACTGGACTAGCGGGGTATAACTCCTACAATGAGCAGTTCTTC. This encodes CASSFPTGLAGYNSYNEQFF.